What follows describes a single T cell receptor beta chain. Its antigen is unknown. This record comes from a study of cytomegalovirus exposure and HLA in healthy donors. Turning to the study itself: Samples from HLA-typed donors yielded around 85 million unique TCRs in an early data release. General study results and limits: Analysis was performed later, and it showed HLA-associated TCR beta chains to be more clonally expanded than equally common others. According to an earlier analysis, most TCR beta V segments yielded productive rearrangements about 87% or about 30% of the time. A few chains tied to CMV proved CMV antigen-specific in vitro.

The study ran its PCR with 60 Vbeta and 13 Jbeta primers. This table comes from immunoSEQ multiplex PCR, and its TCRdb copy is limited to in-frame clones, with some not included. The sample carries 100,000 to 150,000 clones, 75% to 90% recorded once. This CDR3 spans 18 amino acids. V lost 2 bases, J lost 2 bases, and 7 bases stayed unmatched. Germline V gene lookup returns CDR1 MNHEY and CDR2 SMNVEV (reference sequence). Sequenced: PBMCs. The chain carries TRBV27 and TRBJ2-5, with TRBD2 identical over 14 bases. The sequence derives from a man aged 40-50 years in good health and CMV-seronegative. The CDR3 region is CASSLGWGTSGGQETQYF. The CDR3 DNA follows: TGTGCCAGCAGTTTAGGGTGGGGGACTAGCGGGGGTCAAGAGACCCAGTACTTC.